This record covers a single TCR beta chain. Its antigen is currently unknown. J lost 2 bases, V lost 4 bases, and 6 bases had no gene match. CDR3 size: 14 residues. The germline CDR1 and CDR2 sequences are DFQATT and SNEGSKA (reference sequence). These data are taken from a study of blood T cells in healthy people across ages. Overall study: About one barcoded TCR beta cDNA was captured per two T cells.

A sample-barcoded 5' primer and a J-beta primer mix were used in a second PCR of about 6 to 11 cycles. Each CDR3 protein is one row after TCRdb ran MiXCR on the 5' RACE reads. Of 2 million or so distinct CDR3 sequences listed, 40% to 55% are singletons. Points from the study as a whole: Across the age range, TCR beta diversity per million T cells fell in a roughly linear way.

The source material was blood. The rearrangement uses TRBV20-1 and TRBJ1-2, with 8 bases aligning to TRBD1. The sequence was obtained from a woman aged 40 to 49 in good health. The CDR3 loop reads CSATETGVNYGYTF. The DNA of the CDR3 is TGCAGTGCTACCGAGACAGGGGTGAACTATGGCTACACCTTC.